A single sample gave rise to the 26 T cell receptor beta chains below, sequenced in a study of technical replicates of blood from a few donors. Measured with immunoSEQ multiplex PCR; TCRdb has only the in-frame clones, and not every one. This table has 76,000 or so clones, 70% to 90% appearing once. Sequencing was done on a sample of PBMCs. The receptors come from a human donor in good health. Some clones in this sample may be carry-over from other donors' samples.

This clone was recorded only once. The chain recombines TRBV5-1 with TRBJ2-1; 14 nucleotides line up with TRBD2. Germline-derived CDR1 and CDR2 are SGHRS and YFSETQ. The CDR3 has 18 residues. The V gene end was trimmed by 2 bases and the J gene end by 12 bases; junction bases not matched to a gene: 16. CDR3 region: CASSFTLKTSGGALGQFF. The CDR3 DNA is TGCGCCAGCAGCTTCACCCTAAAGACTAGCGGGGGGGCCCTAGGGCAGTTCTTC.

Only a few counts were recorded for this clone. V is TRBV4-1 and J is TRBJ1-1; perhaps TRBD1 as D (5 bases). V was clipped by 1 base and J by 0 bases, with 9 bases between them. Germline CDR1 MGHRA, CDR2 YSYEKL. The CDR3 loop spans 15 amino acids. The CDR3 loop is CASSQGTLLNTEAFF. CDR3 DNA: TGCGCCAGCAGCCAAGGGACACTACTGAACACTGAAGCTTTCTTT.

The CDR3 DNA follows: TGTGCCAGCAGCTCACTATACTTCGACACTGAAGCTTTCTTT. Protein product: CASSSLYFDTEAFF. The gene calls are TRBV13 and TRBJ1-1; D ambiguous. Germline CDR1 and CDR2: PRHDT and FYEKMQ (reference sequence). The CDR3 extends over 14 amino acids. The V and J ends lost 4 bases and 3 bases respectively, with 12 bases between them.

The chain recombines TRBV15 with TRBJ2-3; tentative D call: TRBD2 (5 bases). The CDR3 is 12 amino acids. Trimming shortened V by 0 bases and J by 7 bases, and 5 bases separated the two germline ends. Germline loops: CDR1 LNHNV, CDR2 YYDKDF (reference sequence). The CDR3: CATSRDGNTQYF. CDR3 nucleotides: TGTGCCACCAGCAGAGACGGGAATACGCAGTATTTT.

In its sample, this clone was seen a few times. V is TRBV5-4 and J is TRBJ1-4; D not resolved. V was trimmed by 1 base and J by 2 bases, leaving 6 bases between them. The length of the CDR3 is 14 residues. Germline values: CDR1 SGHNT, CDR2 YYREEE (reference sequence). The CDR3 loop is CASSLKQTNEKLFF. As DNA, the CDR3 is TGTGCCAGCAGCTTGAAACAGACTAATGAAAAACTGTTTTTT. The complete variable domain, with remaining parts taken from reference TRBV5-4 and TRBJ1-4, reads ETGVTQSPTHLIKTRGQQVTLRCSSQSGHNTVSWYQQALGQGPQFIFQYYREEENGRGNFPPRFSGLQFPNYSSELNVNALELDDSALYLCASSLKQTNEKLFFGSGTQLSVL.

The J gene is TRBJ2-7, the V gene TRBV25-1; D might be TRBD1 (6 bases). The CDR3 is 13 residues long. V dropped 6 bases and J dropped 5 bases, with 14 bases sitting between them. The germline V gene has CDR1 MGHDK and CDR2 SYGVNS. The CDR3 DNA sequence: TGTGCCAGCAGCCACAGGGTATTGAACGAGCAGTACTTC. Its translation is CASSHRVLNEQYF.

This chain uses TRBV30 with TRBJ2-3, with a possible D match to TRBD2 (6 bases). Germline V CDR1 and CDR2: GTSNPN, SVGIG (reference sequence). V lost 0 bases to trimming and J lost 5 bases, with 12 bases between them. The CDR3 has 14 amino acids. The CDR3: CAWSVRLGGDTQYF. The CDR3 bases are TGTGCCTGGAGTGTACGGCTGGGGGGAGATACGCAGTATTTT.

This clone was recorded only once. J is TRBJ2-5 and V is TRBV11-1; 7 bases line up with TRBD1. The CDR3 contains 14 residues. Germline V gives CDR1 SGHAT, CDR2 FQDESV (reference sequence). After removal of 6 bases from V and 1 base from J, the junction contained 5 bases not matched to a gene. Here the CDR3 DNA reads TGTGCCAGCAGGTTCACAGGGGCCCAAGAGACCCAGTACTTC. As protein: CASRFTGAQETQYF.

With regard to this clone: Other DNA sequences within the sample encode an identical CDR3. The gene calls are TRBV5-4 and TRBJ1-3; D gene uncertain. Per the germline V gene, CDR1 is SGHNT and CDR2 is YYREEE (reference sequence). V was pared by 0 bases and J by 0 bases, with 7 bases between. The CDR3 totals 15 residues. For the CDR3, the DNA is TGTGCCAGCAGCTTGGGCACAGCCTCTGGAAACACCATATATTTT. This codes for CASSLGTASGNTIYF. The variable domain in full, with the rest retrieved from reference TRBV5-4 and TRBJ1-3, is ETGVTQSPTHLIKTRGQQVTLRCSSQSGHNTVSWYQQALGQGPQFIFQYYREEENGRGNFPPRFSGLQFPNYSSELNVNALELDDSALYLCASSLGTASGNTIYFGEGSWLTVV.

CDR3 coding DNA: TGTGCCAGCAGGACTAGCGGGAGGACTCCCCAGTACTTC. Translation: CASRTSGRTPQYF. This sequence joins TRBV6-5 and TRBJ2-5, with 13 bases that match TRBD2. The CDR3 extends over 13 amino acids. CDR1 is MNHEY, CDR2 SVGAGI, per germline. V was pared by 6 bases and J by 9 bases, with 4 bases of the junction left unmatched.

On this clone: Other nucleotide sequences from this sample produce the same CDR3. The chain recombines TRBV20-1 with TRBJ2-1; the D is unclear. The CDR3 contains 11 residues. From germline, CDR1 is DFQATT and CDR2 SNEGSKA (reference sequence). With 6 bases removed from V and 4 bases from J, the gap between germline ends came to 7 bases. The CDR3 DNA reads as TGCAGTGCGAGCAGGTACAATGAGCAGTTCTTC. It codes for CSASRYNEQFF.

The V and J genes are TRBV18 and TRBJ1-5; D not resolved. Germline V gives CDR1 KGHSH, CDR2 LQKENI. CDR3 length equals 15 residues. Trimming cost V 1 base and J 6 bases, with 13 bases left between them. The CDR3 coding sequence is TGTGCCAGCTCACCACAGCCGCGGGGAGGTCAGCCCCAGCATTTT. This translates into CASSPQPRGGQPQHF.

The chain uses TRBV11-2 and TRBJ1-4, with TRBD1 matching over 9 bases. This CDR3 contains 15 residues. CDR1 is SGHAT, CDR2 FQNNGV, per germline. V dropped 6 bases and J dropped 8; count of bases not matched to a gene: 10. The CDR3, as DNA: TGTGCCAGCAGTTTGACGGGACAGGGTCGAGAAAAACTGTTTTTT. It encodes CASSLTGQGREKLFF.

The CDR3 bases are TGTGCCAGCAGCCCACAGGGGATTATCCATGAGCAGTTCTTC. It codes for CASSPQGIIHEQFF. The rearrangement uses TRBV7-2 and TRBJ2-1; the match to TRBD1 covers 7 bases. The CDR3 runs to 14 residues. The V segment lost 5 bases and the J segment 8 bases; nucleotides outside the gene matches: 9. From germline, CDR1 is SGHTA and CDR2 FQGNSA.

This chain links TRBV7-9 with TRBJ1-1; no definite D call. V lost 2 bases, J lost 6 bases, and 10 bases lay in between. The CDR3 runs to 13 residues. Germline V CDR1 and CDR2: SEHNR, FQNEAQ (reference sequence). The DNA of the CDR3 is TGTGCCAGCAGCTTATCAGCGTCGGCTGAAGCTTTCTTT. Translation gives CASSLSASAEAFF.

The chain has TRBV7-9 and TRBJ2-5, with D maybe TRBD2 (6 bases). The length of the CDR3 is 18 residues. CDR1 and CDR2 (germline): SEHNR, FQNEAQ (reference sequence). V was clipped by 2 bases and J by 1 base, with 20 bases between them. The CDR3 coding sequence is TGTGCCAGCAGCTTATCGCAGGGCCGGTGGGACTTCCAAGAGACCCAGTACTTC. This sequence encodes CASSLSQGRWDFQETQYF.

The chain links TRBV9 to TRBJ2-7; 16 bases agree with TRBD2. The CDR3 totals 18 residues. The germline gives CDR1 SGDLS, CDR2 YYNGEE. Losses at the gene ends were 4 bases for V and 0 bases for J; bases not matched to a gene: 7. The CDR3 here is CASSPGLAGGQTSYEQYF. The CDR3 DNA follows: TGTGCCAGCAGCCCGGGACTAGCGGGAGGGCAGACCTCCTACGAGCAGTACTTC.

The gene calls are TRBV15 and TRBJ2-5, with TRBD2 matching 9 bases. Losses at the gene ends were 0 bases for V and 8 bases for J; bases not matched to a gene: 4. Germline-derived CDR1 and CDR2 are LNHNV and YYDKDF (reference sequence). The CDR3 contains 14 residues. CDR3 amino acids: CATSREGSGGTQYF. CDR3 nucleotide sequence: TGTGCCACCAGCAGAGAGGGTAGCGGGGGTACCCAGTACTTC.

CDR3: CAWRIGRANEQYF. DNA for the CDR3: TGTGCCTGGAGAATCGGGAGGGCCAACGAGCAGTACTTC. V usage is TRBV30 and J usage is TRBJ2-7, with TRBD2 matching 8 bases. This CDR3 has 13 residues. Germline CDR1 reads GTSNPN; CDR2 reads SVGIG (reference sequence). V shed 3 bases and J 5 bases; nucleotides not matched to a gene: 6.

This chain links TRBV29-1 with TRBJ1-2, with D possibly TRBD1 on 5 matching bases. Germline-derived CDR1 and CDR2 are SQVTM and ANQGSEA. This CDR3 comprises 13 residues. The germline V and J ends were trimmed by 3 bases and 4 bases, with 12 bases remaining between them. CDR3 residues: CSVEQGGSYGYTF. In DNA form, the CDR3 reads TGCAGCGTTGAGCAGGGCGGGAGCTATGGCTACACCTTC.

The CDR3 DNA follows: TGTGCCAGCAGCTTAGTCAGGGGGCGCGTAATGAGTTCTGGAAACACCATATATTTT. This encodes CASSLVRGRVMSSGNTIYF. The chain has TRBV7-2 and TRBJ1-3; 8 positions match TRBD1. CDR3 length equals 19 residues. Germline-derived CDR1 and CDR2 are SGHTA and FQGNSA. J was trimmed by 1 base and V by 1 base; bases with no gene match: 12.

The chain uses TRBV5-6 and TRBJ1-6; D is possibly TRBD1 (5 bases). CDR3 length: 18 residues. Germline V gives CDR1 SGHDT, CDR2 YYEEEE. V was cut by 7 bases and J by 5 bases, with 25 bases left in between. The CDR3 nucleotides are TGTGCCAGCCAGGGATGGGGAATCCGGGCCCCTCATAATTCACCCCTCCACTTT. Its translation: CASQGWGIRAPHNSPLHF.

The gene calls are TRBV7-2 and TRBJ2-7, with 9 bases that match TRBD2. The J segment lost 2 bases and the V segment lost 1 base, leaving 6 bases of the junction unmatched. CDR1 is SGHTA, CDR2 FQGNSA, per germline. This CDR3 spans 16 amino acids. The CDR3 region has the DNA TGTGCCAGCAGCTTAGGGCGGGGGGGGCCTACCTACGAGCAGTACTTC. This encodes CASSLGRGGPTYEQYF.

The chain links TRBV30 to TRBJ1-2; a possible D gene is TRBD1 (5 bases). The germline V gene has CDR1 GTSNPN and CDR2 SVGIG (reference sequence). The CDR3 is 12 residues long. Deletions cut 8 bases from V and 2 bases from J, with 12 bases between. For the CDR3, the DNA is TGTGCCGATTTCGGGGGGAACTATGGCTACACCTTC. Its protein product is CADFGGNYGYTF.

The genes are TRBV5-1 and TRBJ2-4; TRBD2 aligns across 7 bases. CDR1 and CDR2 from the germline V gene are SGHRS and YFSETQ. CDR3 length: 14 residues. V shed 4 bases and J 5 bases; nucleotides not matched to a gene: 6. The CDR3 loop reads CASSPPREENIQYF. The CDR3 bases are TGCGCCAGCAGCCCCCCTCGGGAGGAAAACATTCAGTACTTC. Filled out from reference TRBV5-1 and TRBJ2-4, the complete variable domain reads KAGVTQTPRYLIKTRGQQVTLSCSPISGHRSVSWYQQTPGQGLQFLFEYFSETQRNKGNFPGRFSGRQFSNSRSEMNVSTLELGDSALYLCASSPPREENIQYFGAGTRLSVL.

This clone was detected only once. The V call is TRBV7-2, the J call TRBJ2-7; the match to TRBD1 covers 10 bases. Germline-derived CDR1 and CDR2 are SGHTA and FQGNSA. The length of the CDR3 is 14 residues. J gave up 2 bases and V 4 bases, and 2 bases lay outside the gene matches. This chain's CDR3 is CASSSGTGAYEQYF. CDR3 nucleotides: TGTGCCAGCAGCTCCGGGACAGGGGCCTACGAGCAGTACTTC.